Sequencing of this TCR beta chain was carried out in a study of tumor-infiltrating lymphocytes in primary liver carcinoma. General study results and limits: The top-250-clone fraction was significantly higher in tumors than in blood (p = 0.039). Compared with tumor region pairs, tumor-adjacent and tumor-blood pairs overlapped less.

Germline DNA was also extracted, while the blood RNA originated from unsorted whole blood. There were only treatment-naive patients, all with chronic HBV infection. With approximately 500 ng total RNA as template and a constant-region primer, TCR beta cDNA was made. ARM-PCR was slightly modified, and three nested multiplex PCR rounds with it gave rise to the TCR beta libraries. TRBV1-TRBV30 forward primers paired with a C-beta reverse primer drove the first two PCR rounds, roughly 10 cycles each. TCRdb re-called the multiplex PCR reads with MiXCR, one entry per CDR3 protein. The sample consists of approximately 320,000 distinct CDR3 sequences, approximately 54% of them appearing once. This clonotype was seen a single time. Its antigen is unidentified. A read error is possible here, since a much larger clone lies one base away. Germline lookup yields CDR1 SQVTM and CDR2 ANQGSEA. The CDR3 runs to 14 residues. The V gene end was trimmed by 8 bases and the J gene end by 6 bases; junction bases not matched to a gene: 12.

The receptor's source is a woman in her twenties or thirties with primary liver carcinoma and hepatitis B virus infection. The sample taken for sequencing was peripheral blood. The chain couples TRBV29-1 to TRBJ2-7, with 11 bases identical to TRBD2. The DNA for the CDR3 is TGCAGCATCGACACTAGCGGGAGTGGGGGCGAGCAGTACTTC. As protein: CSIDTSGSGGEQYF.